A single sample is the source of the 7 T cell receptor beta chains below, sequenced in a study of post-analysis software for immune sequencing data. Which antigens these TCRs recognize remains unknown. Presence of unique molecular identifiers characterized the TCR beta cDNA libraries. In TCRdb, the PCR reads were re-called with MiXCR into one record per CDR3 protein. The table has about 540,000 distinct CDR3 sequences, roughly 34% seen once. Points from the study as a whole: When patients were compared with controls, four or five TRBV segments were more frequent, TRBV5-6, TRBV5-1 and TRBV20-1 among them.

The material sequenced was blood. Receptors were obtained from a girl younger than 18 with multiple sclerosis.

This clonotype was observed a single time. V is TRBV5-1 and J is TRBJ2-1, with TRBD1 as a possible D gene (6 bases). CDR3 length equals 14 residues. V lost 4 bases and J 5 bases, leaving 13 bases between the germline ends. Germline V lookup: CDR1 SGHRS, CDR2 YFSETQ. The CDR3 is CASSPRDTNNEQFF. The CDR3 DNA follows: TGCGCCAGCAGCCCCCGGGACACGAACAATGAGCAGTTCTTC.

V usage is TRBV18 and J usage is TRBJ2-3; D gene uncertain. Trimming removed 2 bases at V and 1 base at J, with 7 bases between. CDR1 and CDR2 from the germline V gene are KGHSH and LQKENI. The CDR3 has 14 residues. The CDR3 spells CASSPSIRTDTQYF. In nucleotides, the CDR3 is TGTGCCAGCTCACCATCGATTCGCACAGATACGCAGTATTTT.

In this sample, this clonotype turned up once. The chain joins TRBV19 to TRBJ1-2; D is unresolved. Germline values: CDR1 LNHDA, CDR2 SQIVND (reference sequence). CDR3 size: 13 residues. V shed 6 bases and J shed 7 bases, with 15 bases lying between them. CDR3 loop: CASSGRSPFGYTF. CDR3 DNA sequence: TGTGCCAGTAGCGGCCGGAGTCCTTTTGGCTACACCTTC.

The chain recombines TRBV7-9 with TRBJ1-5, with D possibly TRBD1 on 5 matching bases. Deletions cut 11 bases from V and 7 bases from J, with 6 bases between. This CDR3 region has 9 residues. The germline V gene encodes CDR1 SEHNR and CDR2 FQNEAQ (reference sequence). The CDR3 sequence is CAAGQPQHF. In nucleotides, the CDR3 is TGTGCCGCAGGGCAGCCCCAGCATTTT.

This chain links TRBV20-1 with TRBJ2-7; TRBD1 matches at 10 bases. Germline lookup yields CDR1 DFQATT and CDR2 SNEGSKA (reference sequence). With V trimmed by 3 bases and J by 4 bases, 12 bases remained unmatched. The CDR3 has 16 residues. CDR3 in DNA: TGCAGTGCTAGTGATGTACCGGGACAGGGGAATTACGAGCAGTACTTC. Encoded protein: CSASDVPGQGNYEQYF.

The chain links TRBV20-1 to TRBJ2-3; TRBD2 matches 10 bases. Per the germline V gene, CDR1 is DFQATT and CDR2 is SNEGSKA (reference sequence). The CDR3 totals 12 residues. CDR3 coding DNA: TGCAGCACTAGCGGGGAGGGGGATACGCAGTATTTT. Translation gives CSTSGEGDTQYF.

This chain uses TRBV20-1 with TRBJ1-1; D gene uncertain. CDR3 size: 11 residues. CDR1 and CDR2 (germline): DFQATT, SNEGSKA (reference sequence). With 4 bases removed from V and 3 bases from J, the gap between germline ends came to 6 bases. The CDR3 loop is CSATKDTEAFF. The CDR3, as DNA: TGCAGTGCTACGAAGGACACTGAAGCTTTCTTT.